A single sample is the source of the 32 T cell receptor beta chains below, sequenced in a study of cytomegalovirus exposure and HLA in healthy donors (dated by TCRdb to about 2017). The library was generated by the immunoSEQ multiplex PCR assay. For the multiplex PCR, a mixture combining 60 forward primers for TCR Vbeta segments and 13 reverse primers for TCR Jbeta segments was used. In TCRdb, the immuneACCESS table is reduced to in-frame sequences with V and J assigned. These tables do not hold every clone; where another copy was compared, an unresolved V gene accounts for under half, and the others remain unexplained. Counted in this sample were 30,000 to 40,000 clones; over 60% of them appeared once. The ten largest clones add up to around 10% of the sample. Sequenced sample: PBMCs. These TCRs come from a man aged 40-50 years in good health and CMV-seropositive.

This clone showed up just once. The chain uses TRBV6-4 and TRBJ1-6; the D gene is possibly TRBD1 (6 bases). The CDR3 is made up of 14 amino acids. Germline loops: CDR1 MRHNA, CDR2 SNTAGT. Trimming removed 2 bases at V and 4 bases at J, with 6 bases between. In nucleotides, the CDR3 is TGTGCCAGCAGTGACGGGACATATAATTCACCCCTCCACTTT. Its protein is CASSDGTYNSPLHF.

This clone has only a few counts. The V gene is TRBV7-9, the J gene TRBJ1-5; TRBD1 aligns across 8 bases. CDR1 is SEHNR, CDR2 FQNEAQ, per germline (reference sequence). V was pared by 5 bases and J by 5 bases, with 5 bases of the junction left unmatched. The CDR3 covers 14 residues. CDR3 nucleotides: TGTGCCAGCAGCCCGGGACAGGCTGATCAGCCCCAGCATTTT. It is translated as CASSPGQADQPQHF.

The chain has TRBV13 and TRBJ1-5; D gene ambiguous. Trimming took off 0 bases at V and 2 bases at J, with 5 bases between the two ends. Germline lookup yields CDR1 PRHDT and CDR2 FYEKMQ (reference sequence). The CDR3 runs to 14 residues. The CDR3 nucleotides read TGTGCCAGCAGCTTAGGCAAGCGCAATCAGCCCCAGCATTTT. Its translation is CASSLGKRNQPQHF.

Comments on this clone: The CDR3 carries no conserved terminal phenylalanine or tryptophan, so it likely arises from a read error. The rearrangement uses TRBV7-6 and TRBJ2-7, with 11 positions matching TRBD1. V was pared by 5 bases and J by 3 bases, with 3 bases of the junction left unmatched. CDR3 length equals 14 residues. Germline lookup yields CDR1 SGHVS and CDR2 FNYEAQ. The CDR3 DNA reads TGTGCCAGCAGCAAGGGACAGGGGGTCTACGAGCAGTACCTC. Amino acids: CASSKGQGVYEQYL.

V usage is TRBV5-1 and J usage is TRBJ1-2; D is unresolved. This CDR3 is 13 amino acids long. V was cut by 4 bases and J by 3 bases, with 10 bases left in between. From germline, CDR1 is SGHRS and CDR2 YFSETQ. In DNA form, the CDR3 reads TGCGCCAGCAGCCCACAATCCGACTATGGCTACACCTTC. This gives the protein CASSPQSDYGYTF. Drawing the rest from reference TRBV5-1 and TRBJ1-2, the complete variable domain is KAGVTQTPRYLIKTRGQQVTLSCSPISGHRSVSWYQQTPGQGLQFLFEYFSETQRNKGNFPGRFSGRQFSNSRSEMNVSTLELGDSALYLCASSPQSDYGYTFGSGTRLTVV.

This clone was seen just once. The sample contains more than one DNA sequence encoding this CDR3. The chain is built from TRBV23-1 and TRBJ1-3, with D possibly matching TRBD1 (6 bases). TRBV23-1 is an ORF for which the function is uncertain. There are 16 residues in the CDR3. V lost 0 bases and J 5 bases, leaving 14 bases between the germline ends. The CDR3 protein is CASSQSGGGVRNTIYF. The CDR3, as DNA: TGCGCCAGCAGTCAATCAGGAGGGGGGGTTAGAAACACCATATATTTT.

This clone was observed a handful of times. Distinct nucleotide sequences in the sample also encode this CDR3. The chain carries TRBV6-4 and TRBJ2-1; TRBD2 matches at 11 bases. Germline V gene data show CDR1 as MRHNA and CDR2 as SNTAGT. V lost 0 bases to trimming and J lost 6 bases; unmatched junction nucleotides: 1. The CDR3 contains 15 residues. CDR3 amino acids: CASSDSSGGANEQFF. The CDR3 DNA follows: TGTGCCAGCAGTGACTCTAGCGGGGGGGCCAATGAGCAGTTCTTC.

This clone was observed a single time. V and J are TRBV9 and TRBJ1-1; no clear D gene. Looked up from germline, CDR1 is SGDLS and CDR2 is YYNGEE. Trimming removed 0 bases at V and 7 bases at J, with 7 bases between. The CDR3 length is 12 residues. The CDR3 nucleotides read TGTGCCAGCAGCGTAGCGGCAGGTGAAGCTTTCTTT. Translation: CASSVAAGEAFF.

The rearrangement uses TRBV10-3 and TRBJ2-3; D is uncertain. Germline loops: CDR1 ENHRY, CDR2 SYGVKD. Trimming took 0 bases from V and 4 from J, leaving 14 bases between them. The CDR3 has 16 residues. The CDR3: CAISESGLKRADTQYF. The CDR3 DNA reads TGTGCCATCAGTGAGTCCGGGTTAAAGCGTGCAGATACGCAGTATTTT.

V is TRBV7-9 and J is TRBJ2-7; no definite D call. The V gene lost 10 bases and the J gene lost 5 bases, with 12 bases spanning the gap. The CDR3 is 11 residues long. Germline V lookup: CDR1 SEHNR, CDR2 FQNEAQ (reference sequence). CDR3 sequence (DNA): TGTGCCACTTATACCGCGGACGAGCAGTACTTC. Translated, it gives CATYTADEQYF.

The chain carries TRBV27 and TRBJ2-1; D is unresolved. Trimming left V 0 bases short and J 10 bases short, with 10 bases between. Germline lookup yields CDR1 MNHEY and CDR2 SMNVEV (reference sequence). This CDR3 has 13 amino acids. CDR3 bases: TGTGCCAGCAGTTTATCAGTTTGGCGGGAGCAGTTCTTC. This codes for CASSLSVWREQFF.

J is TRBJ2-7 and V is TRBV5-1; TRBD2 aligns across 8 bases. Germline CDR1 is SGHRS and CDR2 is YFSETQ. The CDR3 totals 14 residues. The V and J ends lost 4 bases and 5 bases, in that order; junction bases with no gene match: 8. Here the CDR3 DNA reads TGCGCCAGCAGCCACCCCGGGACTAGAAACGAGCAGTACTTC. Amino acids: CASSHPGTRNEQYF.

The V and J genes are TRBV11-2 and TRBJ2-2; no reliable D call. Germline lookup yields CDR1 SGHAT and CDR2 FQNNGV. Trimming stripped 1 base from V and 0 bases from J, with 9 bases between. This CDR3 comprises 16 residues. CDR3 protein: CASSLVLPPNTGELFF. The CDR3 nucleotides read TGTGCCAGCAGCTTAGTCCTCCCCCCGAACACCGGGGAGCTGTTTTTT. Supplemented by reference TRBV11-2 and TRBJ2-2, the full variable domain reads EAGVAQSPRYKIIEKRQSVAFWCNPISGHATLYWYQQILGQGPKLLIQFQNNGVVDDSQLPKDRFSAERLKGVDSTLKIQPAKLEDSAVYLCASSLVLPPNTGELFFGEGSRLTVL.

The chain joins TRBV5-6 to TRBJ2-5, with TRBD2 matching 14 bases. The trim removed 4 bases at V and 4 bases at J, leaving 9 bases unmatched. The CDR3 is 17 residues long. Germline-derived CDR1 and CDR2 are SGHDT and YYEEEE. The chain's CDR3 is CASSPGLAGAYRETQYF. The DNA for the CDR3 is TGTGCCAGCAGCCCGGGACTAGCGGGAGCGTACCGAGAGACCCAGTACTTC.

This clone appeared once. The V call is TRBV12-5, the J call TRBJ1-2, with D possibly TRBD1 on 6 matching bases. The CDR3 runs 13 residues. The germline V gene encodes CDR1 LGHNT and CDR2 FRNRAP. V was shortened by 1 base and J by 4 bases, with 7 bases between the two germline ends. CDR3 region: CASGLDRVYGYTF. The CDR3 DNA is TGTGCTAGTGGTTTGGACAGGGTCTATGGCTACACCTTC.

This clone was seen a handful of times. The V gene is TRBV6-5, the J gene TRBJ2-7; 9 bases line up with TRBD1. This CDR3 comprises 15 residues. From germline, CDR1 is MNHEY and CDR2 SVGAGI. V was clipped by 4 bases and J by 4 bases; unmatched bases: 8. The CDR3 coding sequence is TGTGCCAGCAGTTCATCCGGGACAGGGCGGTACGAGCAGTACTTC. Residues: CASSSSGTGRYEQYF.

The CDR3 region is CASSLIIHLATQYF. In nucleotides, the CDR3 is TGTGCCAGCAGCTTAATTATCCACCTGGCTACGCAGTATTTT. The J gene is TRBJ2-3, the V gene TRBV7-2; the D is unclear. Looked up from germline, CDR1 is SGHTA and CDR2 is FQGNSA. With 2 bases removed from V and 8 bases from J, the gap between germline ends came to 14 bases. This CDR3 is 14 amino acids long.

The genes are TRBV7-9 and TRBJ2-7; D unclear. CDR1 is SEHNR, CDR2 FQNEAQ, per germline (reference sequence). The ends were cut back, 2 bases at V and 2 bases at J, with 7 bases in the middle. The CDR3 covers 13 residues. The CDR3: CASSLPLTYEQYF. For the CDR3, the DNA is TGTGCCAGCAGCTTACCCCTTACCTACGAGCAGTACTTC.

As concerns this clone: The junction differs from germline at one of its ends, possibly a read error. At the DNA level, this CDR3 is encoded by other sequences in the same sample as well. CDR3 nucleotides: TGCGCCAGCAGCTTACTGGGACAGGGGAACTACGAGCAGTACTTC. Encoded protein: CASSLLGQGNYEQYF. This chain joins TRBV7-9 and TRBJ2-7; the match to TRBD1 covers 10 bases. CDR1 SEHNR and CDR2 FQNEAQ come from the germline V gene (reference sequence). This CDR3 is built from 15 residues.

The V call is TRBV5-4, the J call TRBJ2-7; TRBD2 might be the D (5 bases). CDR3 size: 15 residues. The V end was cut by 3 bases, the J end by 2 bases, with 15 bases between. The V gene's germline CDR1 is SGHNT and CDR2 YYREEE (reference sequence). CDR3 sequence reads: CASSSERTAAYEQYF. In DNA form, the CDR3 reads TGTGCCAGCAGCTCCGAACGGACTGCTGCCTACGAGCAGTACTTC.

The chain recombines TRBV27 with TRBJ2-2; TRBD1 matches at 9 bases. The CDR3 spans 16 residues. Trimming at V came to 3 bases and at J to 7 bases, leaving 9 bases not matched to a gene. CDR1 MNHEY and CDR2 SMNVEV come from the germline V gene (reference sequence). The CDR3 loop reads CASSFRDRVKGGELFF. The DNA of the CDR3 is TGTGCCAGCAGTTTCCGGGACAGGGTGAAGGGCGGGGAGCTGTTTTTT.

This chain connects TRBV7-2 to TRBJ1-1, with D maybe TRBD1 (6 bases). Germline V gene lookup returns CDR1 SGHTA and CDR2 FQGNSA. Trimming removed 5 bases from V and 4 bases from J, with 14 bases in between. This CDR3 comprises 14 residues. The CDR3 DNA reads as TGTGCCAGCAGCCGCAGACAGGCCACCACTGAAGCTTTCTTT. This encodes CASSRRQATTEAFF. Looking up the rest from reference TRBV7-2 and TRBJ1-1 gives the full variable domain: GAGVSQSPSNKVTEKGKDVELRCDPISGHTALYWYRQSLGQGLEFLIYFQGNSAPDKSGLPSDRFSAERTGGSVSTLTIQRTQQEDSAVYLCASSRRQATTEAFFGQGTRLTVV.

The V gene is TRBV7-2, the J gene TRBJ1-2, with TRBD1 identical over 10 bases. The V segment lost 4 bases and the J segment 7 bases; nucleotides outside the gene matches: 6. Germline V gene sequence: CDR1 SGHTA, CDR2 FQGNSA. This CDR3 is built from 14 residues. CDR3 region: CASSYGQGVSGYTF. The CDR3, as DNA: TGTGCCAGCAGCTACGGACAGGGGGTTAGTGGCTACACCTTC.

The genes are TRBV6-1 and TRBJ2-3; 11 bases map to TRBD2. The CDR3 is made up of 15 amino acids. The junction had 3 bases not matched to a gene; V was cut back by 3 bases and J by 4 bases. Germline lookup yields CDR1 MNHNS and CDR2 SASEGT. In DNA form, the CDR3 reads TGTGCCAGCAGTGAGTCTAGCGGGGGGTCAGATACGCAGTATTTT. Translation gives CASSESSGGSDTQYF.

The chain uses TRBV7-2 and TRBJ2-6; 9 bases are shared with TRBD1. V lost 4 bases, J lost 4 bases, and 5 bases stayed unmatched. There are 16 residues in the CDR3. From germline, CDR1 is SGHTA and CDR2 FQGNSA. DNA for the CDR3: TGTGCCAGCAGCTCGGGACAGGGTATCGGGGCCAACGTCCTGACTTTC. Protein sequence: CASSSGQGIGANVLTF.

The V and J genes are TRBV13 and TRBJ2-7; TRBD2 matches 12 bases. V was clipped by 3 bases and J by 7 bases; unmatched bases: 7. The CDR3 consists of 15 residues. Germline V gene sequence: CDR1 PRHDT, CDR2 FYEKMQ (reference sequence). The CDR3 DNA reads TGTGCCAGCAGCTTTCTAGCGGGGGGGCTGGGTGAGCAGTACTTC. This sequence encodes CASSFLAGGLGEQYF. The full variable domain, completed using reference TRBV13 and TRBJ2-7, is AAGVIQSPRHLIKEKRETATLKCYPIPRHDTVYWYQQGPGQDPQFLISFYEKMQSDKGSIPDRFSAQQFSDYHSELNMSSLELGDSALYFCASSFLAGGLGEQYFGPGTRLTVT.

The rearrangement uses TRBV6-1 and TRBJ2-1; 8 bases match TRBD2. V trimming: 7 bases; J trimming: 8 bases; junction bases outside the gene matches: 7. The CDR3 is 13 residues long. Germline V lookup: CDR1 MNHNS, CDR2 SASEGT. CDR3 in DNA: TGTGCCAGCACCGTACGGGGGGGAGATGAGCAGTTCTTC. It is translated as CASTVRGGDEQFF.

This clone was counted only a few times. The V call is TRBV19, the J call TRBJ2-3, with a tentative D call TRBD1 (6 bases). From germline, CDR1 is LNHDA and CDR2 SQIVND (reference sequence). V shed 1 base and J shed 3 bases, with 11 bases lying between them. The CDR3 has 15 residues. CDR3 region: CASSIGGHTTDTQYF. CDR3 DNA: TGTGCCAGTAGTATAGGGGGACATACAACAGATACGCAGTATTTT.

V usage is TRBV6-5 and J usage is TRBJ2-5; no reliable D call. CDR3 length: 11 amino acids. Trimming took off 8 bases at V and 5 bases at J, with 9 bases between the two ends. CDR1 MNHEY and CDR2 SVGAGI come from the germline V gene. In nucleotides, the CDR3 is TGTGCCAGCGGTGAGGTGGAGACCCAGTACTTC. It translates to CASGEVETQYF.

This clone appeared a few times. This chain links TRBV11-3 with TRBJ1-5, with D unclear. Trimming removed 5 bases at V and 5 bases at J, with 10 bases between. The CDR3 has 13 amino acids. Germline V gene data show CDR1 as SGHNT and CDR2 as YENEEA. The CDR3 DNA follows: TGTGCCAGCAGCCGAGGCGCCGATCAGCCCCAGCATTTT. Protein: CASSRGADQPQHF.

The chain couples TRBV5-1 to TRBJ1-1; 8 bases fit TRBD1. J gave up 1 base and V 4 bases, and 3 bases lay outside the gene matches. Germline V CDR1 and CDR2: SGHRS, YFSETQ. This CDR3 spans 14 amino acids. The CDR3 is CASSPTGANTEAFF. Written as DNA, the CDR3 is TGCGCCAGCAGCCCGACAGGGGCGAACACTGAAGCTTTCTTT.

The chain is built from TRBV10-2 and TRBJ1-1; D call uncertain. CDR3 length: 12 amino acids. The germline gives CDR1 WSHSY, CDR2 SAAADI. Trimming removed 7 bases from V and 2 bases from J, with 8 bases in between. This CDR3 is CASKGANTEAFF. Written as DNA, the CDR3 is TGCGCCAGCAAAGGAGCAAACACTGAAGCTTTCTTT.